Presented here are 18 T cell receptor beta chains from one specimen sequenced in a study of blood T cell repertoires in COVID-19 (dated by TCRdb to 2019 to 2021). The library was prepared using the immunoSEQ multiplex PCR assay. In TCRdb, the immuneACCESS table is reduced to in-frame sequences with V and J assigned. These tables do not hold every clone; where another copy was compared, an unresolved V gene accounts for under half, and the others remain unexplained. The sample records under 150,000 clones, roughly 89% of which are singletons. Around 19% of the sample is taken by the ten largest. The material sequenced was peripheral blood. The source of these receptors is a man in his forties or fifties with active or convalescent COVID-19.

The J gene is TRBJ2-5, the V gene TRBV2, with 11 bases identical to TRBD1. The J segment lost 6 bases and the V segment lost 6 bases, leaving 6 bases of the junction unmatched. Germline loops: CDR1 SNHLY, CDR2 FYNNEI. The CDR3 sequence is 14 residues long. The CDR3 spells CASRGGQGVKTQYF. The CDR3 DNA is TGTGCCAGCAGGGGGGGACAGGGGGTTAAGACCCAGTACTTC. The complete variable domain, with remaining parts taken from reference TRBV2 and TRBJ2-5, reads EPEVTQTPSHQVTQMGQEVILRCVPISNHLYFYWYRQILGQKVEFLVSFYNNEISEKSEIFDDQFSVERPDGSNFTLKIRSTKLEDSAMYFCASRGGQGVKTQYFGPGTRLLVL.

V gene TRBV7-2 combines with J gene TRBJ2-7; a possible D gene is TRBD2 (7 bases). Trimming stripped 1 base from V and 3 bases from J, with 10 bases between. From germline, CDR1 is SGHTA and CDR2 FQGNSA. This CDR3 region has 14 residues. CDR3 region: CASSLVGGDYEQYF. The CDR3 DNA sequence: TGTGCCAGCAGCTTAGTAGGGGGGGACTACGAGCAGTACTTC.

This clone was counted once. The chain employs TRBV19 and TRBJ1-1; TRBD1 agrees at 9 bases. Trimming cost V 1 base and J 0 bases; bases outside gene matches: 6. Germline-derived CDR1 and CDR2 are LNHDA and SQIVND (reference sequence). The CDR3 is made up of 17 amino acids. The DNA of the CDR3 is TGTGCCAGTAGTATAGTTCCCGGGACAGGGCTGAACACTGAAGCTTTCTTT. It specifies CASSIVPGTGLNTEAFF.

The CDR3 sequence: CASSMARGGNYQPQHF. CDR3 in DNA: TGTGCCAGTAGTATGGCAAGGGGGGGTAATTATCAGCCCCAGCATTTT. V gene TRBV19 combines with J gene TRBJ1-5, with D possibly matching TRBD1 (6 bases). V was clipped by 3 bases and J by 5 bases, with 17 bases between them. Germline values: CDR1 LNHDA, CDR2 SQIVND (reference sequence). The CDR3 is made up of 16 amino acids. The whole variable domain, remainder taken from reference TRBV19 and TRBJ1-5, is DGGITQSPKYLFRKEGQNVTLSCEQNLNHDAMYWYRQDPGQGLRLIYYSQIVNDFQKGDIAEGYSVSREKKESFPLTVTSAQKNPTAFYLCASSMARGGNYQPQHFGDGTRLSIL.

The chain employs TRBV25-1 and TRBJ1-3, with D unresolved. The CDR3 sequence is 14 residues long. V lost 8 bases to trimming and J lost 4 bases, with 15 bases between them. CDR1 and CDR2 (germline): MGHDK, SYGVNS. The CDR3 coding sequence is TGTGCCAGCGTAGGAGGAGTATCAGGAAACACCATATATTTT. Translated, it gives CASVGGVSGNTIYF.

This chain joins TRBV6-6 and TRBJ2-1; TRBD1 matches at 8 bases. Germline loops: CDR1 MNHNY, CDR2 SVGAGI (reference sequence). Trimming cost V 6 bases and J 6 bases; bases outside gene matches: 10. CDR3 length: 15 amino acids. The CDR3 loop is CASSRNRGSGNEQFF. In nucleotides, the CDR3 is TGTGCCAGCAGCAGGAACAGGGGGAGCGGCAATGAGCAGTTCTTC.

The chain employs TRBV6-5 and TRBJ1-5; the match to TRBD1 covers 7 bases. Per the germline V gene, CDR1 is MNHEY and CDR2 is SVGAGI. The CDR3 length is 15 residues. J gave up 1 base and V 6 bases, and 6 bases lay outside the gene matches. CDR3 amino acids: CASRSTGISNQPQHF. DNA of the CDR3: TGTGCCAGCAGATCGACAGGGATAAGCAATCAGCCCCAGCATTTT.

Written as DNA, the CDR3 is TGTGCCAGTAGTATTGCTAGGTATGAGCAGTTCTTC. It yields the protein CASSIARYEQFF. This chain joins TRBV19 and TRBJ2-1; D is undetermined. The CDR3 loop spans 12 amino acids. V was cut by 3 bases and J by 8 bases, with 8 bases left in between. Germline CDR1 is LNHDA and CDR2 is SQIVND (reference sequence).

CDR3 loop: CAIRRQGNSPLHF. In nucleotides, the CDR3 is TGTGCCATCAGAAGACAGGGGAACTCACCCCTCCACTTT. The chain uses TRBV10-3 and TRBJ1-6, with TRBD1 identical over 8 bases. From germline, CDR1 is ENHRY and CDR2 SYGVKD. The CDR3 sequence is 13 residues long. V gave up 6 bases and J gave up 10 bases; unmatched junction bases: 5.

V is TRBV19 and J is TRBJ2-3; perhaps TRBD2 as D (5 bases). Germline lookup yields CDR1 LNHDA and CDR2 SQIVND (reference sequence). The CDR3 is 14 amino acids. Trimming left V 4 bases short and J 6 bases short, with 14 bases between. The CDR3 region has the DNA TGTGCCAGTAGTACCCCGGGGAGTAGGGATACGCAGTATTTT. Translated: CASSTPGSRDTQYF.

V and J are TRBV4-3 and TRBJ2-3; a weak D match, TRBD1 (6 bases). The germline CDR1 and CDR2 sequences are LGHNA and YSLEER. V was clipped by 3 bases and J by 1 base, with 11 bases between them. This CDR3 region has 15 residues. The CDR3 DNA is TGCGCCAGCAGCCACAGGGCAGGGGGCACAGATACGCAGTATTTT. Translated: CASSHRAGGTDTQYF.

This chain joins TRBV2 and TRBJ1-6; TRBD1 is a possible D gene (6 bases). V lost 4 bases, J lost 5 bases, and 12 bases lay in between. The CDR3 runs to 15 residues. The germline gives CDR1 SNHLY, CDR2 FYNNEI. The CDR3: CASSVTDSHNSPLHF. The CDR3 nucleotides read TGTGCCAGCAGTGTAACGGACAGCCATAATTCACCCCTCCACTTT.

The gene calls are TRBV7-8 and TRBJ1-2; 10 bases agree with TRBD1. J gave up 4 bases and V 3 bases, and 2 bases lay outside the gene matches. CDR1 and CDR2 from the germline V gene are SGHVS and FQNEAQ. The CDR3 runs to 14 residues. CDR3 residues: CASSFGTGVYGYTF. Written as DNA, the CDR3 is TGTGCCAGCAGCTTCGGGACAGGGGTCTATGGCTACACCTTC. The full variable domain, completed using reference TRBV7-8 and TRBJ1-2, is GAGVSQSPRYKVAKRGQDVALRCDPISGHVSLFWYQQALGQGPEFLTYFQNEAQLDKSGLPSDRFFAERPEGSVSTLKIQRTQQEDSAVYLCASSFGTGVYGYTFGSGTRLTVV.

The V call is TRBV5-1, the J call TRBJ2-3; TRBD2 matches at 8 bases. Germline-derived CDR1 and CDR2 are SGHRS and YFSETQ. J lost 2 bases, V lost 2 bases, and 4 bases had no gene match. The CDR3 loop spans 15 amino acids. The DNA for the CDR3 is TGCGCCAGCAGCTTCGACGGGGGGGACACAGATACGCAGTATTTT. Its protein product is CASSFDGGDTDTQYF.

CDR3 bases: TGTGCCAGCAGCTTGGTTCGTGTAACCAGGGGAGTGGATACGCAGTATTTT. It codes for CASSLVRVTRGVDTQYF. V and J are TRBV7-8 and TRBJ2-3; TRBD1 is a possible D gene (6 bases). This CDR3 has 17 residues. V lost 3 bases to trimming and J lost 6 bases, with 22 bases between them. CDR1 SGHVS and CDR2 FQNEAQ come from the germline V gene.

The chain carries TRBV5-5 and TRBJ2-6, with TRBD1 identical over 7 bases. V shed 4 bases, J shed 2 bases, and the junction held 6 bases outside the gene matches. The CDR3 has 16 amino acids. Germline CDR1 SGHKS, CDR2 YYEKEE (reference sequence). CDR3 residues: CASSAIGGTGANVLTF. CDR3 nucleotides: TGTGCCAGCAGCGCCATAGGGGGCACTGGGGCCAACGTCCTGACTTTC.

This chain uses TRBV6-6 with TRBJ2-2, with a tentative D call TRBD1 (5 bases). This CDR3 is 16 amino acids long. The germline gives CDR1 MNHNY, CDR2 SVGAGI (reference sequence). The V gene lost 4 bases and the J gene lost 0 bases, with 12 bases spanning the gap. The CDR3 region is CASSFRGTPNTGELFF. Here the CDR3 DNA reads TGTGCCAGCAGTTTTAGGGGCACCCCGAACACCGGGGAGCTGTTTTTT.

The rearrangement links TRBV11-2 to TRBJ2-5, with D possibly TRBD1 on 6 matching bases. Per germline, CDR1 SGHAT and CDR2 FQNNGV. V lost 4 bases and J lost 4, with 19 bases in between. The CDR3 is made up of 16 amino acids. The CDR3 here is CASSSTKQGRRETQYF. In DNA form, the CDR3 reads TGTGCCAGCAGCTCGACAAAACAGGGTAGGAGAGAGACCCAGTACTTC.